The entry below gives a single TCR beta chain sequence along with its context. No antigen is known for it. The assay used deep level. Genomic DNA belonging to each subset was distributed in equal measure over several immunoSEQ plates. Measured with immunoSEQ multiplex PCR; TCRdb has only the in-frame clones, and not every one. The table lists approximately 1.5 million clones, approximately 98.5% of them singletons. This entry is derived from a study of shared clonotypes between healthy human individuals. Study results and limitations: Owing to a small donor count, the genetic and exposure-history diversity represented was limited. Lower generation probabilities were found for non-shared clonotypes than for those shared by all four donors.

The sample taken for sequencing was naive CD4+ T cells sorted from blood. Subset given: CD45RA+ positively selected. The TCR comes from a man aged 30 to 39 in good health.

The CDR3 sequence: CASGDNYSYEQYF. The CDR3 coding sequence is TGTGCCAGTGGTGACAATTACTCCTACGAGCAGTACTTC. The rearrangement uses TRBV6-6 and TRBJ2-7; D is unclear. There are 13 residues in the CDR3. From germline, CDR1 is MNHNY and CDR2 SVGAGI (reference sequence). Trimming took off 9 bases at V and 0 bases at J, with 12 bases between the two ends.